The 21 T cell receptor beta chains below all came from one sample that was sequenced in a study of T cells after yellow fever vaccination. TCRdb fed the 5' RACE reads into MiXCR, producing one record per CDR3 protein. This sample has fewer than 350,000 distinct CDR3 sequences, with approximately 4.5% found just once. The specimen was PBMCs, collected 15 days after the yellow fever booster vaccination. These receptors were collected from a man between 18 and 29 years old who received the YFV17D yellow fever vaccine.

The rearrangement links TRBV5-1 to TRBJ1-1; D is unclear. CDR1 is SGHRS and CDR2 is YFSETQ in the germline V gene. Trimming removed 0 bases at V and 1 base at J, with 10 bases between. The length of the CDR3 is 15 residues. CDR3 DNA: TGCGCCAGCAGCTTGGGCGACTTAAAGAACACTGAAGCTTTCTTT. Its protein product is CASSLGDLKNTEAFF.

This clonotype was picked up many times. The chain couples TRBV6-5 to TRBJ1-4; 8 nucleotides match TRBD1. Germline V gene data show CDR1 as MNHEY and CDR2 as SVGAGI. This CDR3 has 13 amino acids. The ends lost 6 bases at V and 6 bases at J; junction bases unmatched: 3. The CDR3 region is CASSWGQDEKLFF. The DNA for the CDR3 is TGTGCCAGCAGCTGGGGACAGGATGAAAAACTGTTTTTT.

This clonotype appeared a few times. The gene calls are TRBV7-2 and TRBJ2-5; weak D call: TRBD1 (5 bases). The CDR3 contains 12 residues. Germline-derived CDR1 and CDR2 are SGHTA and FQGNSA. V was clipped by 5 bases and J by 7 bases, with 11 bases between them. The DNA of the CDR3 is TGTGCCAGCAGCCCTATTCAGGGGACCCAGTACTTC. Residues: CASSPIQGTQYF.

As to this clonotype: A much larger clonotype is one base distant, so this may be a read error. The chain has TRBV20-1 and TRBJ2-5; 8 positions match TRBD2. Looked up from germline, CDR1 is DFQATT and CDR2 is SNEGSKA (reference sequence). The CDR3 consists of 16 residues. CDR3 nucleotides: TGCAGTGCTAGAGATCGACCGGGGGGGCCTAGTGAGACCCACTACTTC. Its translation: CSARDRPGGPSETHYF.

This clonotype was picked up many times. The V call is TRBV29-1, the J call TRBJ2-1, with TRBD2 identical over 8 bases. This CDR3 has 14 residues. V shed 3 bases, J shed 8 bases, and the junction held 9 bases outside the gene matches. Germline values: CDR1 SQVTM, CDR2 ANQGSEA. CDR3: CSVEFRGGRDEQFF. DNA for the CDR3: TGCAGCGTTGAGTTCCGCGGGGGGCGGGATGAGCAGTTCTTC.

In its sample, this clonotype was seen many times. The chain carries TRBV20-1 and TRBJ2-1; maybe TRBD2 (5 bases). V shed 1 base and J shed 5 bases, with 6 bases lying between them. The CDR3 runs to 12 residues. The V gene's germline CDR1 is DFQATT and CDR2 SNEGSKA (reference sequence). The CDR3 sequence: CSARGADNEQFF. CDR3 coding DNA: TGCAGTGCTAGAGGAGCGGACAATGAGCAGTTCTTC.

This clonotype was detected only a few times. Here the CDR3 DNA reads TGCAGCGTGGCACAGGGAGTCGGGGACGAGCAGTACGTC. Amino acids: CSVAQGVGDEQYV. The rearrangement links TRBV29-1 to TRBJ2-7; TRBD1 is a possible D gene (6 bases). V was pared by 6 bases and J by 5 bases, with 17 bases between. Looked up from germline, CDR1 is SQVTM and CDR2 is ANQGSEA. The CDR3 totals 13 residues.

This clonotype occurred many times. CDR3: CASSTLGYEQYF. The CDR3 DNA follows: TGTGCCAGCAGTACCTTGGGCTACGAGCAGTACTTC. This chain joins TRBV28 and TRBJ2-7; no firm D call. CDR1 is MDHEN and CDR2 is SYDVKM in the germline V gene. The CDR3 sequence is 12 residues long. The ends were cut back, 5 bases at V and 3 bases at J, with 8 bases in the middle. The whole variable domain, remainder taken from reference TRBV28 and TRBJ2-7, is DVKVTQSSRYLVKRTGEKVFLECVQDMDHENMFWYRQDPGLGLRLIYFSYDVKMKEKGDIPEGYSVSREKKERFSLILESASTNQTSMYLCASSTLGYEQYFGPGTRLTVT.

This clonotype appeared many times. CDR3 protein: CASSLALGGDEQFF. Written as DNA, the CDR3 is TGCGCCAGCAGCTTGGCCCTAGGCGGCGATGAGCAGTTCTTC. The J gene is TRBJ2-1, the V gene TRBV5-1; no clear D. This CDR3 has 14 amino acids. Germline-derived CDR1 and CDR2 are SGHRS and YFSETQ. The V end was cut by 0 bases, the J end by 8 bases, with 12 bases between.

This clonotype was recorded many times. V gene TRBV6-5 combines with J gene TRBJ2-7; 7 nucleotides agree with TRBD1. This CDR3 spans 12 amino acids. The V segment lost 4 bases and the J segment 11 bases; nucleotides outside the gene matches: 8. Germline CDR1 is MNHEY and CDR2 is SVGAGI. In nucleotides, the CDR3 is TGTGCCAGCAGTTCTGGACAGGTTACGGAGTACTTC. Translation gives CASSSGQVTEYF.

This clonotype was found a few times. This chain links TRBV20-1 with TRBJ2-1; 15 bases are shared with TRBD2. CDR1 is DFQATT, CDR2 SNEGSKA, per germline (reference sequence). The CDR3 consists of 18 residues. V lost 6 bases to trimming and J lost 3 bases; unmatched junction nucleotides: 12. The CDR3 DNA follows: TGCAGTGCCCCCAACGCAGGACTAGCGGGGGGGATCTACAATGAGCAGTTCTTC. This codes for CSAPNAGLAGGIYNEQFF.

This clonotype was found a few times. The chain employs TRBV7-2 and TRBJ2-2; 8 positions agree with TRBD1. Trimming cost V 5 bases and J 7 bases; bases outside gene matches: 3. CDR1 and CDR2 (germline): SGHTA, FQGNSA. The CDR3 consists of 13 residues. The CDR3 sequence is CASSRQGNGELFF. The CDR3 region has the DNA TGTGCCAGCAGCAGACAGGGGAACGGGGAGCTGTTTTTT.

This clonotype has more than one count but fewer than ten. This chain uses TRBV20-1 with TRBJ2-3; TRBD2 agrees at 9 bases. The V and J ends lost 5 bases and 2 bases, in that order; junction bases with no gene match: 8. The CDR3 is made up of 15 amino acids. The V gene's germline CDR1 is DFQATT and CDR2 SNEGSKA (reference sequence). The CDR3 here is CSAGIAGVTTDTQYF. CDR3 coding DNA: TGCAGTGCTGGGATAGCGGGGGTAACCACAGATACGCAGTATTTT.

CDR3 bases: TGTGCCAGCAGAACTGGGCAGGGGGCTTCACCCCTCCACTTT. Protein sequence: CASRTGQGASPLHF. The chain employs TRBV6-5 and TRBJ1-6; 8 bases are shared with TRBD1. Germline V gene data show CDR1 as MNHEY and CDR2 as SVGAGI. CDR3 length: 14 amino acids. The V segment lost 6 bases and the J segment 9 bases; nucleotides outside the gene matches: 7.

This clonotype was observed at least ten times. The rearrangement links TRBV7-9 to TRBJ2-1, with a possible D match to TRBD1 (5 bases). Per the germline V gene, CDR1 is SEHNR and CDR2 is FQNEAQ (reference sequence). The CDR3 has 12 amino acids. V was shortened by 1 base and J by 15 bases, with 13 bases between the two germline ends. CDR3 region: CASSLGQGRAFF. Written as DNA, the CDR3 is TGTGCCAGCAGCTTAGGGCAGGGCAGGGCGTTCTTC.

The table lists this clonotype with a few counts. The rearrangement joins TRBV20-1 to TRBJ2-5; 16 nucleotides line up with TRBD2. Germline V gene sequence: CDR1 DFQATT, CDR2 SNEGSKA (reference sequence). This CDR3 comprises 18 residues. J lost 5 bases, V lost 5 bases, and 14 bases had no gene match. The CDR3 DNA is TGCAGTGCTGCGATCTTGGGACTAGCGGGGGGGCCGGGGGAGACCCAGTACTTC. Its protein product is CSAAILGLAGGPGETQYF.

This clonotype has a count of ten or more. The V and J genes are TRBV9 and TRBJ2-1; D tentatively reads TRBD1 or TRBD2 (5 bases each). The CDR3 totals 15 residues. The V and J ends lost 2 bases and 0 bases respectively, with 9 bases between them. Germline values: CDR1 SGDLS, CDR2 YYNGEE. In nucleotides, the CDR3 is TGTGCCAGCAGCGTTCTGGGACGCTCCTACAATGAGCAGTTCTTC. It codes for CASSVLGRSYNEQFF.

Remarks on this clonotype: The junction departs from the called germline gene at one end, perhaps through a read error. The gene calls are TRBV12-3 or TRBV12-4 and TRBJ2-3; 10 bases are shared with TRBD2. The CDR3 covers 15 residues. Written as DNA, the CDR3 is TGTGCCTGCAGAAAAAGCGGGGGGGCAGCGGATACGCAGTATTTT. Its translation: CACRKSGGAADTQYF.

This clonotype appeared many times. The chain couples TRBV4-3 to TRBJ2-5; TRBD1 matches 7 bases. This CDR3 contains 15 residues. The V and J ends lost 1 base and 2 bases, in that order; junction bases with no gene match: 4. Looked up from germline, CDR1 is LGHNA and CDR2 is YSLEER. The CDR3 loop reads CASSQARTGQETQYF. The DNA of the CDR3 is TGCGCCAGCAGCCAAGCCCGGACAGGACAAGAGACCCAGTACTTC.

This clonotype was seen repeatedly, ten times or more. The V and J genes are TRBV5-5 and TRBJ1-1; D possibly corresponds to TRBD1 (6 bases). V was cut by 1 base and J by 5 bases, with 18 bases left in between. The CDR3 has 16 residues. Germline V gene sequence: CDR1 SGHKS, CDR2 YYEKEE (reference sequence). The CDR3 loop reads CASSLKTGGERTEAFF. The CDR3 nucleotides read TGTGCCAGCAGCTTGAAGACAGGAGGAGAACGGACTGAAGCTTTCTTT. Together with reference TRBV5-5 and TRBJ1-1, the CDR3 gives the full variable domain: DAGVTQSPTHLIKTRGQQVTLRCSPISGHKSVSWYQQVLGQGPQFIFQYYEKEERGRGNFPDRFSARQFPNYSSELNVNALLLGDSALYLCASSLKTGGERTEAFFGQGTRLTVV.

The V and J genes are TRBV29-1 and TRBJ1-2; D is possibly TRBD1 (5 bases). Trimming left V 4 bases short and J 2 bases short, with 11 bases between. CDR1 and CDR2 (germline): SQVTM, ANQGSEA. The CDR3 runs 13 residues. The CDR3 DNA sequence: TGCAGCGTTGGGTACAGGCTCAACTATGGCTACACCTTC. This sequence encodes CSVGYRLNYGYTF.